This entry describes one TCR beta chain. This receptor's antigen is unknown. No clone much larger than this one lies a single base away; base qualities are absent. The trial excluded patients who had a history of autoimmune disease or who were on systemic immunosuppression. Peripheral blood for TCR sequencing was collected from all dose cohorts at baseline, on cycle 4 day 1, and on cycle 7 day 1. The samples were drawn from a first-in-human, open-label, multicenter phase I dose-escalation trial of ivuxolimab. The trial enrolled adults with locally advanced or metastatic head and neck squamous cell, hepatocellular, melanoma or renal cell carcinoma. Before TCR sequencing, CD4+ and CD8+ T cells were separately sorted from peripheral blood. The data were taken from a study of OX40 agonist ivuxolimab in advanced cancers. A note on the overall study: Ivuxolimab was an agonistic, fully human IgG2 monoclonal antibody directed against OX40 (CD134), a costimulatory receptor. Prior anti-PD-1, anti-PD-L1 or anti-CTLA-4 therapy was permitted, and approximately 40% of dose-escalation patients had received checkpoint inhibitors. Among the 50 to 55 dose-escalation patients, approximately 20 had hepatocellular carcinoma, 15 melanoma, 9 renal cell carcinoma and 9 head and neck cancer. The dose-escalation cohort was about 83% male with a mean age of about 60 years, ranging from roughly 23 to 90. The paper describes the monotherapy dose-escalation part (N ≈ 49 patients) of the phase I trial of ivuxolimab. Intravenous ivuxolimab was administered to patients every 2 weeks at six dose levels: 0.01, 0.1, 0.3, 1.5, 3 and 10 mg/kg. Partial responses were achieved by three dose-escalation patients, of whom one had hepatocellular carcinoma and two had cutaneous melanoma. The point of sequencing TCRbeta in the periphery was to test whether ivuxolimab changed TCR sequence diversity and drove clonal T-cell expansion.

CDR1 and CDR2 are read off the germline V gene as MGHRA and YSYEKL. V loses 1 base of germline sequence and J loses 8 bases, and the interval between the two ends is 12 bases. The CDR3, from cysteine to phenylalanine, totals 14 residues. The read is trimmed to its CDR3 DNA, 42 bases read in frame from base 1. To sequence the TCRbeta CDR3 region, genomic DNA was isolated from the sorted cells. The immunoSEQ Assay was used to sequence the TCRbeta CDR3 regions. TCRdb's version of the immuneACCESS table is confined to in-frame rearrangements and falls short of the full clone set. An unresolved V gene accounts for under half of the shortfall where checked; the remainder is of unknown origin. The sample table lists around 40,000 clones, roughly 91% of them with a count of one. The ten largest clones represent approximately 13% of the sample. General study outcomes and caveats: In the 0.1-3.0 mg/kg groups, partial responders had among the lowest normalized peripheral clonal expansion, particularly in CD8+ T cells. At doses of 0.1 to 3.0 mg/kg, clonal expansion of both CD4+ and CD8+ blood T cells was observed from baseline to week 6. Low levels of normalized T-cell clonal expansion were also seen in some nonresponding patients. Antigen specificity was not determined for the clonally expanded peripheral T cells. After ivuxolimab, more expanded clones were found on average in CD8+ T cells than in CD4+ T cells.

The chain is encoded by TRBV4-1 joined to TRBJ1-5, with the D gene not clear enough to name. This clonotype was obtained from an adult with an advanced solid tumor such as melanoma, head and neck, liver or kidney cancer. The specimen comprised CD4+ or CD8+ T cells sorted from blood, sampled in a trial of the OX40 agonist ivuxolimab. The encoded CDR3 is CASSQGTQGEPQHF. The DNA is TGCGCCAGCAGCCAAGGGACTCAAGGTGAGCCCCAGCATTTT.